These 18 T cell receptor beta chains share one sample of origin, sequenced in a study of cytomegalovirus exposure and HLA in healthy donors. Use of 60 Vbeta and 13 Jbeta primers characterized the PCR. TCRdb's copy holds only in-frame clones and misses some; the assay was immunoSEQ multiplex PCR. The table lists around 140,000 clones, 77% of them singletons. The sequenced sample consisted of PBMCs. The receptor set was obtained from a male donor in good health and CMV-seropositive.

The gene calls are TRBV5-1 and TRBJ2-1; 7 positions agree with TRBD2. Germline-derived CDR1 and CDR2 are SGHRS and YFSETQ. V gave up 7 bases and J gave up 2 bases; unmatched junction bases: 12. The CDR3 totals 16 residues. CDR3 sequence: CASSPTVAGPYNEQFF. The DNA for the CDR3 is TGCGCCAGCTCCCCTACCGTAGCGGGCCCCTACAATGAGCAGTTCTTC.

This chain joins TRBV18 and TRBJ2-1, with TRBD1 identical over 10 bases. This CDR3 contains 15 residues. Unmatched junction bases numbered 2, after V lost 4 bases and J lost 2 bases. Germline V CDR1 and CDR2: KGHSH, LQKENI. The CDR3 DNA follows: TGTGCCAGCTCACGGGACAGGGGCACCTACAATGAGCAGTTCTTC. This encodes CASSRDRGTYNEQFF.

This clone was seen a handful of times. V gene TRBV7-9 combines with J gene TRBJ2-2; 11 positions match TRBD1. V lost 11 bases, J lost 4 bases, and 3 bases stayed unmatched. Germline V gene data show CDR1 as SEHNR and CDR2 as FQNEAQ (reference sequence). The CDR3 has 13 residues. CDR3 in amino acids: CAGGTGGTGELFF. The CDR3 bases are TGTGCCGGGGGGACAGGGGGCACCGGGGAGCTGTTTTTT.

V gene TRBV7-6 combines with J gene TRBJ1-1; no definite D call. CDR3 length: 15 amino acids. Germline V gene sequence: CDR1 SGHVS, CDR2 FNYEAQ. Trimming stripped 1 base from V and 0 bases from J, with 9 bases between. CDR3 nucleotides: TGTGCCAGCAGCTTAGGAGTGTCGGTGAACACTGAAGCTTTCTTT. It is translated as CASSLGVSVNTEAFF.

The V and J genes are TRBV25-1 and TRBJ1-4, with D possibly being TRBD1 (6 bases). The CDR3 is made up of 18 amino acids. CDR1 is MGHDK, CDR2 SYGVNS, per germline. Trimming pared 3 bases from V and 8 bases from J, leaving 25 bases between. CDR3 coding DNA: TGTGCCAGCAGTGATGGGAGAGGGGTTGGCAGGGGAAGGGAAAAACTGTTTTTT. Encoded protein: CASSDGRGVGRGREKLFF. The full variable domain, rest sourced from reference TRBV25-1 and TRBJ1-4, is EADIYQTPRYLVIGTGKKITLECSQTMGHDKMYWYQQDPGMELHLIHYSYGVNSTEKGDLSSESTVSRIRTEHFPLTLESARPSHTSQYLCASSDGRGVGRGREKLFFGSGTQLSVL.

The V gene is TRBV6-1, the J gene TRBJ1-2; D ambiguous. The CDR3 contains 14 residues. The V end lost 4 bases, the J end lost 4 bases, and 13 bases lay between the germline ends. Germline CDR1 is MNHNS and CDR2 is SASEGT. The CDR3 bases are TGTGCCAGCAGTGGCACGTCCGGTTCCTATGGCTACACCTTC. It translates to CASSGTSGSYGYTF.

The V and J genes are TRBV7-2 and TRBJ1-1, with D possibly matching TRBD1 (5 bases). The germline V gene encodes CDR1 SGHTA and CDR2 FQGNSA. The CDR3 is 16 residues long. Trimming removed 8 bases from V and 1 base from J, with 20 bases in between. DNA for the CDR3: TGTGCCAGCTTCCAGGGCCGCCCAAGTGGGAACACTGAAGCTTTCTTT. Its translation: CASFQGRPSGNTEAFF.

The rearrangement joins TRBV18 to TRBJ1-4; weak D call: TRBD1 (5 bases). The CDR3 runs 14 residues. Per the germline V gene, CDR1 is KGHSH and CDR2 is LQKENI. The ends were cut back, 3 bases at V and 5 bases at J, with 10 bases in the middle. CDR3 amino acids: CASSPTGGNEKLFF. The CDR3 bases are TGTGCCAGCTCACCGACGGGGGGGAATGAAAAACTGTTTTTT.

J is TRBJ1-2 and V is TRBV7-2, with 8 bases lining up with TRBD1. This CDR3 comprises 16 residues. Germline V CDR1 and CDR2: SGHTA, FQGNSA. V trimming: 5 bases; J trimming: 2 bases; junction bases outside the gene matches: 10. CDR3 bases: TGTGCCAGCAGCCCGGAGGGACAGGCCTGGAACTATGGCTACACCTTC. This codes for CASSPEGQAWNYGYTF.

The chain links TRBV7-2 to TRBJ1-5; no reliable D call. With 5 bases removed from V and 5 bases from J, the gap between germline ends came to 13 bases. Germline V gene lookup returns CDR1 SGHTA and CDR2 FQGNSA. The CDR3 runs to 14 residues. Here the CDR3 DNA reads TGTGCCAGCAGCCCCACGGGGTTCTATCAGCCCCAGCATTTT. This codes for CASSPTGFYQPQHF.

This clone was counted only a few times. A read error may account for a junction end that differs from germline. CDR3 sequence (DNA): TGTGCCAGCAGCTTAGGGTTCTTAGTTGCTGGGGCCAACGGCCTGACTTTC. It translates to CASSLGFLVAGANGLTF. The chain is built from TRBV7-7 and TRBJ2-6, with D possibly TRBD1 on 5 matching bases. The CDR3 contains 17 residues. CDR1 is SSHAT, CDR2 FNYEAQ, per germline (reference sequence). The variable domain in full, with the rest retrieved from reference TRBV7-7 and TRBJ2-6, is GAGVSQSPRYKVTKRGQDVTLRCDPISSHATLYWYQQALGQGPEFLTYFNYEAQPDKSGLPSDRFSAERPEGSISTLTIQRTEQRDSAMYRCASSLGFLVAGANGLTFGAGSRLTVL.

This clone is termed medium-sized (0.01 to 0.1%). The chain has TRBV6-1 and TRBJ2-3, with 11 bases fitting TRBD2. From germline, CDR1 is MNHNS and CDR2 SASEGT. The CDR3 totals 14 residues. V gave up 4 bases and J gave up 4 bases; unmatched junction bases: 1. CDR3 in DNA: TGTGCCAGCAGTGGTAGCGGGGGGGCAGATACGCAGTATTTT. Protein: CASSGSGGADTQYF.

Regarding this clone: The CDR3 end shows no conserved phenylalanine or tryptophan, and so a read error is likely. The chain recombines TRBV7-9 with TRBJ1-1; 7 bases match TRBD1. Germline assignment: CDR1 SEHNR and CDR2 FQNEAQ (reference sequence). The CDR3 covers 17 residues. Trimming cost V 2 bases and J 3 bases; bases outside gene matches: 12. In DNA, the CDR3 is TGTGCCAGCAGCTTAAACGAGGGACAAAGGGGGCACACTGAAGCTTTCTGT. Amino acids: CASSLNEGQRGHTEAFC.

The rearrangement joins TRBV7-9 to TRBJ2-3, with TRBD1 matching over 7 bases. Germline V gives CDR1 SEHNR, CDR2 FQNEAQ (reference sequence). Trimming cost V 5 bases and J 3 bases; bases outside gene matches: 8. The CDR3 runs 15 residues. In DNA, the CDR3 is TGTGCCAGCAGCAAAGACAGGGCCGGGACAGATACGCAGTATTTT. Amino acids: CASSKDRAGTDTQYF. The full variable domain, its missing parts supplied by reference TRBV7-9 and TRBJ2-3, is DTGVSQNPRHKITKRGQNVTFRCDPISEHNRLYWYRQTLGQGPEFLTYFQNEAQLEKSRLLSDRFSAERPKGSFSTLEIQRTEQGDSAMYLCASSKDRAGTDTQYFGPGTRLTVL.

The chain couples TRBV6-6 to TRBJ1-1; no reliable D call. CDR3 length: 12 residues. The V gene's germline CDR1 is MNHNY and CDR2 SVGAGI (reference sequence). The germline V and J ends were trimmed by 2 bases and 7 bases, with 8 bases remaining between them. The CDR3: CASSYERFEAFF. The CDR3 nucleotides read TGTGCCAGCAGTTACGAGCGATTTGAAGCTTTCTTT.

Here the CDR3 DNA reads TGTGCCAGCTCACCACCGTATGGGAGGTTCCAAGAGACCCAGTACTTC. Translated: CASSPPYGRFQETQYF. The chain recombines TRBV18 with TRBJ2-5, with D perhaps matching TRBD2 (6 bases). This CDR3 comprises 16 residues. Trimming took 0 bases from V and 1 from J, leaving 12 bases between them. From germline, CDR1 is KGHSH and CDR2 LQKENI.

CDR3 nucleotides: TGTGCCAGCAGCGTTAGCCCAGGGGCTAGGGATCAGCCCCAGCATTTT. This gives the protein CASSVSPGARDQPQHF. The chain links TRBV5-4 to TRBJ1-5; tentatively, D is TRBD1 (6 bases). Germline CDR1 is SGHNT and CDR2 is YYREEE (reference sequence). V lost 4 bases to trimming and J lost 5 bases, with 19 bases between them. This CDR3 has 16 residues.

The genes are TRBV5-4 and TRBJ2-3; 14 bases fit TRBD2. V trimming: 4 bases; J trimming: 4 bases; junction bases outside the gene matches: 5. The CDR3 spans 16 residues. Germline CDR1 is SGHNT and CDR2 is YYREEE (reference sequence). The CDR3 region has the DNA TGTGCCAGCAGCAACGGACTAGCGGGAGGTGCAGATACGCAGTATTTT. As protein: CASSNGLAGGADTQYF.